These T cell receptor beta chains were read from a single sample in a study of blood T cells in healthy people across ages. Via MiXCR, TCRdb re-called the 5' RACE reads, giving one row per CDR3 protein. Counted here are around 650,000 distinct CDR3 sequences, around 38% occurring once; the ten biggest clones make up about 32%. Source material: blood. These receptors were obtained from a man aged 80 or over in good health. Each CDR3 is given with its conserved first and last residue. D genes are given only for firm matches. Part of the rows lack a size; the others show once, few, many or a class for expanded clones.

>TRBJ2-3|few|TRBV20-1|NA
TGCAGTGCTAGGGGAAACACAGATACGCAGTATTTT
CSARGNTDTQYF
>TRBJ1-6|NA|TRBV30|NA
TGTGCCGGGAGTATCGGTAATTCACCCCTCCACTTT
CAGSIGNSPLHF
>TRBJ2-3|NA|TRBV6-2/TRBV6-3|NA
TGTGCCAGCAGTTACGGTAGCTACCAGACTAGCACAGATACGCAGTATTTT
CASSYGSYQTSTDTQYF
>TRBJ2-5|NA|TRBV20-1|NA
TGCAGTGCCGACTCTTCGGCGGGGGGACAGGAAGAGACCCAGTACTTC
CSADSSAGGQEETQYF
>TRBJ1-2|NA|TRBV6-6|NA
TGTGCCAGCAGGGGAGGGGAGAACTATGGCTACACCTTC
CASRGGENYGYTF
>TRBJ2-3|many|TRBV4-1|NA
TGCGCCAGCAGCCAAGATCGGGTTAGCGCAAGAAGGACAGATACGCAGTATTTT
CASSQDRVSARRTDTQYF
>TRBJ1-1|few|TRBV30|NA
TGTGCCTGGAGTGTGGGATTGAGAGGGACTGAAGCTTTCTTT
CAWSVGLRGTEAFF
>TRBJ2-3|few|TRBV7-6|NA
TGTGCCAGCAGCCCCTTAACCGGGAGACCCACAGATACGCAGTATTTT
CASSPLTGRPTDTQYF
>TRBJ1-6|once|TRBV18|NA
TGTGCCAGCTCGCTCCTTTCCGACAGGAGAAAATCACCCCTCCACTTT
CASSLLSDRRKSPLHF
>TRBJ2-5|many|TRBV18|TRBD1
TGTGCCAGCAGCCCGGGACAGGGGGAGACCCAGTACTTC
CASSPGQGETQYF
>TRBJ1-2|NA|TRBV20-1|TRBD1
TGCAGTGCTCTTAGCCGACAGGGGAGCTATGGCTACACCTTC
CSALSRQGSYGYTF
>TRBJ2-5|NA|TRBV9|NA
TGTGCCAGCAGCTTCGGACAGACAGCACCCCAAGAGACCCAGTACTTC
CASSFGQTAPQETQYF
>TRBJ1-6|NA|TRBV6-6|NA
TGTGCCAGCAGTTATTCGACAGATTCACCCCTCCACTTT
CASSYSTDSPLHF
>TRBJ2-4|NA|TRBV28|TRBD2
TGTGCCAGCAGTCTGACCGGACTAGCAGTAGCCAAAAACATTCAGTACTTC
CASSLTGLAVAKNIQYF
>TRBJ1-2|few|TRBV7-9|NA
TGTGCCAGCAGCTTAGAGCGGGGTCCAAACTATGGCTACACCTTC
CASSLERGPNYGYTF
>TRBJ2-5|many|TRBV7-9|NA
TGTGCCAGCAGCTTAGGGCCGAATCAAGAGACCCAGTACTTC
CASSLGPNQETQYF
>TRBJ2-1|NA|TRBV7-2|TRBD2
TGTGCCAGCAGCTCGCCGGTACTAGCGGGAGGAGCAAGGAATGAGCAGTTCTTC
CASSSPVLAGGARNEQFF
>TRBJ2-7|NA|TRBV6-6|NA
TGTGCCAGCAGTCCCGATAGCGTAACCTACGAGCAGTACTTC
CASSPDSVTYEQYF
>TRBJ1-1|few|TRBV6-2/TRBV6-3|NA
TGTGCCAGCAGTTACCCCTCCGACGGTGAAGCTTTCTTT
CASSYPSDGEAFF
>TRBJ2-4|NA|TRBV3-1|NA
TGTGCCAGCAGCCAAGAGTCCGAGGGGGTCACAGCCAAAAACATTCAGTACTTC
CASSQESEGVTAKNIQYF
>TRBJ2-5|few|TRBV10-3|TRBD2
TGTGCCATCAGCCGGACTAGCGGGGAAGGGGAGACCCAGTACTTC
CAISRTSGEGETQYF
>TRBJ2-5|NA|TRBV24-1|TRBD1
TGTGCCACCAGTGATCACGACAGGGGTATACAAGAGACCCAGTACTTC
CATSDHDRGIQETQYF
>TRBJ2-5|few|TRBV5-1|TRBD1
TGCGCCAGCAGCTTGGTCGGACAGGGGGCCGGGTCCCAAGAGACCCAGTACTTC
CASSLVGQGAGSQETQYF